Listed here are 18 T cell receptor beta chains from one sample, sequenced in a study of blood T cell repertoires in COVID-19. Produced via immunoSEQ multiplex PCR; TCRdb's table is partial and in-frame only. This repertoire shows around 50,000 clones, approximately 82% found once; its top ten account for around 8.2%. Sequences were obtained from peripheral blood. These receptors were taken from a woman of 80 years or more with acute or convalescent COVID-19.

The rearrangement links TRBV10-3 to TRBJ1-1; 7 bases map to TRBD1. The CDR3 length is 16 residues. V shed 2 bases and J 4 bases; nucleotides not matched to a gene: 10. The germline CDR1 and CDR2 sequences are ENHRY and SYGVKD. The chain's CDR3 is CAISEPTSTGATEAFF. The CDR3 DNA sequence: TGTGCCATCAGTGAGCCGACAAGTACAGGGGCCACTGAAGCTTTCTTT.

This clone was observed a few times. In DNA form, the CDR3 reads TGTGCCAGCAGCCATACGGCGGGGGTATCCTACGAGCAGTACTTC. This encodes CASSHTAGVSYEQYF. The chain uses TRBV4-2 and TRBJ2-7; 7 nucleotides agree with TRBD2. J gave up 1 base and V 3 bases, and 6 bases lay outside the gene matches. Germline CDR1 is LGHNA and CDR2 is YNFKEQ. The CDR3 totals 15 residues.

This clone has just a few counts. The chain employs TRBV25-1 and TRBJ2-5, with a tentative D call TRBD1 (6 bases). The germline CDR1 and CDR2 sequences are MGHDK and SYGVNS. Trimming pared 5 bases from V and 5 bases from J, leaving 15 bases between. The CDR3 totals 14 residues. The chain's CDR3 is CASSSYRDTETQYF. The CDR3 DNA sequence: TGTGCCAGCAGTTCCTATCGGGACACCGAGACCCAGTACTTC.

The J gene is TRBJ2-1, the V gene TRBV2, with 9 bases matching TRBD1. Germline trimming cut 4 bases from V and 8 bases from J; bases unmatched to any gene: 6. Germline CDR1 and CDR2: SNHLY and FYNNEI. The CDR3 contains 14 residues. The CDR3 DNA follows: TGTGCCAGCAGTGGGGACAGGGAATTGGATGAGCAGTTCTTC. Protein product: CASSGDRELDEQFF.

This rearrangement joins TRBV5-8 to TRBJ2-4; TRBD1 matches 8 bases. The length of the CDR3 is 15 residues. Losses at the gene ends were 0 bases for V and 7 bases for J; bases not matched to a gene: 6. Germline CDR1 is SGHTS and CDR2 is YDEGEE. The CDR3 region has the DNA TGTGCCAGCAGCTTGGAATGGCAGGGGGCGAACATTCAGTACTTC. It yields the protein CASSLEWQGANIQYF.

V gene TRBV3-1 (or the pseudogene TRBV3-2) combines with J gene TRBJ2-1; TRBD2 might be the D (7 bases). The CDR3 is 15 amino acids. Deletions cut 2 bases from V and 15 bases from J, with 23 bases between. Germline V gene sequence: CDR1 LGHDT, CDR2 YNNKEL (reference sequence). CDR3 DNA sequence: TGTGCCAGCAGCCAATCGGCTAGCGGAGGGGGGTGGGGGTTCTTC. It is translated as CASSQSASGGGWGFF.

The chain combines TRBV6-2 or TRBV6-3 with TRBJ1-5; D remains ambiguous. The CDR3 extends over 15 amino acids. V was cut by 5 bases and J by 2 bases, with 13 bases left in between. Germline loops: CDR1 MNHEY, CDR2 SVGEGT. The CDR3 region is CASSPVGGGNQPQHF. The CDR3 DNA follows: TGTGCCAGCAGTCCGGTTGGAGGTGGCAATCAGCCCCAGCATTTT.

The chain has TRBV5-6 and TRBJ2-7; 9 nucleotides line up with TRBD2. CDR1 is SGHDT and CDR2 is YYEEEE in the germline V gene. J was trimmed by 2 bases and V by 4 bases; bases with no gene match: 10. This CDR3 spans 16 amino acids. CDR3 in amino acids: CASSLLKREETYEQYF. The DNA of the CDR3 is TGTGCCAGCAGCCTCCTAAAGCGGGAGGAAACCTACGAGCAGTACTTC. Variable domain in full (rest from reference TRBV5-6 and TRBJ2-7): DAGVTQSPTHLIKTRGQQVTLRCSPKSGHDTVSWYQQALGQGPQFIFQYYEEEERQRGNFPDRFSGHQFPNYSSELNVNALLLGDSALYLCASSLLKREETYEQYFGPGTRLTVT.

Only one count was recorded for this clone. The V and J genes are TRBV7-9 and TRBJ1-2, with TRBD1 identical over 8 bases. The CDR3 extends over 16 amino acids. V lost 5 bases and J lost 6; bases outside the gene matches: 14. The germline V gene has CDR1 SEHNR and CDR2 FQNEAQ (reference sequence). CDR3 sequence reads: CASSHQPQQGGDGYTF. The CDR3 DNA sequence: TGTGCCAGCAGCCACCAGCCCCAACAGGGGGGGGATGGCTACACCTTC.

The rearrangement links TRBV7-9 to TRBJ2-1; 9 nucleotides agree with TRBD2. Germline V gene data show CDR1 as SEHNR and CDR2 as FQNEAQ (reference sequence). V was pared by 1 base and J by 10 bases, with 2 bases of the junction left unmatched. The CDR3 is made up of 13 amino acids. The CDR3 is CASSLVGTSEQFF. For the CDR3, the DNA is TGTGCCAGCAGCTTAGTGGGGACTAGCGAGCAGTTCTTC.

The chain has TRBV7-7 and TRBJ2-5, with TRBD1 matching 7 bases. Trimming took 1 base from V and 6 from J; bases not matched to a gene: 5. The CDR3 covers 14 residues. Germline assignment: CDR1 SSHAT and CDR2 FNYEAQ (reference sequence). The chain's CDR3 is CASSLGQGVKTQYF. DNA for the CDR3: TGTGCCAGCAGCTTAGGACAGGGCGTAAAGACCCAGTACTTC.

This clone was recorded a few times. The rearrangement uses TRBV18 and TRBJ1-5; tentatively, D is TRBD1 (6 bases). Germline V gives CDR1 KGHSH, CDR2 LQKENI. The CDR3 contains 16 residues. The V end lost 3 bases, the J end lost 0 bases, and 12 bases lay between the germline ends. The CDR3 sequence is CASSPRGGRSNQPQHF. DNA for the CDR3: TGTGCCAGCTCACCCCGGGGGGGCCGTAGCAATCAGCCCCAGCATTTT. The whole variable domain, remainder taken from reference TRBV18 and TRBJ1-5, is NAGVMQNPRHLVRRRGQEARLRCSPMKGHSHVYWYRQLPEEGLKFMVYLQKENIIDESGMPKERFSAEFPKEGPSILRIQQVVRGDSAAYFCASSPRGGRSNQPQHFGDGTRLSIL.

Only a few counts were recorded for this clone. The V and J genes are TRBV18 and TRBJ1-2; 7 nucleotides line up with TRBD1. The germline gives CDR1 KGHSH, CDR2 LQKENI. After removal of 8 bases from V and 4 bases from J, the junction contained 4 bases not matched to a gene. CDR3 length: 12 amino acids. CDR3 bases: TGTGCCAGCATAGACAGGGTCTATGGCTACACCTTC. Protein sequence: CASIDRVYGYTF.

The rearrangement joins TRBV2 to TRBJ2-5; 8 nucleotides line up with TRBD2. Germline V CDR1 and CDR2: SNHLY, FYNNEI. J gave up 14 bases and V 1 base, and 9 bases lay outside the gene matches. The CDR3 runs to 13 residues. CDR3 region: CASSEGREGSCYF. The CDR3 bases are TGTGCCAGCAGTGAAGGACGGGAGGGGTCGTGCTACTTC.

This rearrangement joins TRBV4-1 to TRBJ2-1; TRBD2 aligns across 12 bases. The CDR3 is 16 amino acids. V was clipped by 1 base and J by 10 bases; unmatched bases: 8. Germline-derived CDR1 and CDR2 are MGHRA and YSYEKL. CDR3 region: CASSQGTSGALQEQFF. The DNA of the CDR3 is TGCGCCAGCAGCCAAGGGACTAGCGGGGCGCTCCAGGAGCAGTTCTTC.

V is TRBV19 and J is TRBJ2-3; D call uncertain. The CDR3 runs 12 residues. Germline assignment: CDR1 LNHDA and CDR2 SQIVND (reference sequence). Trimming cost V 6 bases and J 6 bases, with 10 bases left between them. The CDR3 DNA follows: TGTGCCAGTAGGTCGCGAGGCGATACGCAGTATTTT. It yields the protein CASRSRGDTQYF.

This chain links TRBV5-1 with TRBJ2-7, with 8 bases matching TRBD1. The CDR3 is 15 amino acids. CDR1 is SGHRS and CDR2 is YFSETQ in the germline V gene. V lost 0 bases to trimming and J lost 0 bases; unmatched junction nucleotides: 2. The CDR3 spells CASSLGTGSSYEQYF. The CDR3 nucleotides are TGCGCCAGCAGCTTGGGGACAGGGAGCTCCTACGAGCAGTACTTC.

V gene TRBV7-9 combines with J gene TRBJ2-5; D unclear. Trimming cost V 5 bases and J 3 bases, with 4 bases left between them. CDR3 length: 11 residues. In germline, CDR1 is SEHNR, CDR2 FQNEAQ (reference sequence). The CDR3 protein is CASSREETQYF. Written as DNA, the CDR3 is TGTGCCAGCAGCCGAGAAGAGACCCAGTACTTC.